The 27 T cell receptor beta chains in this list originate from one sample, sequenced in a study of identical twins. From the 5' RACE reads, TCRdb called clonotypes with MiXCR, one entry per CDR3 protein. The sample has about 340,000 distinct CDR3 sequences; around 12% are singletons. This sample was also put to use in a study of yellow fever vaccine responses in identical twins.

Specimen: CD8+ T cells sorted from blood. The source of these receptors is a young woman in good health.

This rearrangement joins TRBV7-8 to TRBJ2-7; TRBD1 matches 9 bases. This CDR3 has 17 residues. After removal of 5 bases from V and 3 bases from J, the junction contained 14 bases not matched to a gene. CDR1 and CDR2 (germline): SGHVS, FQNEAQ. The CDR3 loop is CASSPSLDRGGFYEQYF. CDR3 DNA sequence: TGTGCCAGCAGCCCGTCCTTGGACAGGGGCGGTTTCTACGAGCAGTACTTC. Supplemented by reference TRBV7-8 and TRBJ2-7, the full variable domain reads GAGVSQSPRYKVAKRGQDVALRCDPISGHVSLFWYQQALGQGPEFLTYFQNEAQLDKSGLPSDRFFAERPEGSVSTLKIQRTQQEDSAVYLCASSPSLDRGGFYEQYFGPGTRLTVT.

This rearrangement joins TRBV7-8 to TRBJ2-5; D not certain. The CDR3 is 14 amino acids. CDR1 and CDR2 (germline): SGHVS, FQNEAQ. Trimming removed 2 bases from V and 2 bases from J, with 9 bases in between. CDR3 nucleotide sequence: TGTGCCAGCAGCTTAAAAGGCTGGCAAGAGACCCAGTACTTC. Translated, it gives CASSLKGWQETQYF.

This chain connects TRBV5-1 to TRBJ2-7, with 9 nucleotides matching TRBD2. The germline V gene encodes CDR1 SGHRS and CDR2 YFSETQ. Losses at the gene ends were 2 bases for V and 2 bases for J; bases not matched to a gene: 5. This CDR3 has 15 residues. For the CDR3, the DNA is TGCGCCAGCAGCTTTGGTAGCGGGGGAGCCTACGAGCAGTACTTC. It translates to CASSFGSGGAYEQYF.

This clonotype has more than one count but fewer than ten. CDR3 DNA: TGTGCCAGCAGCGCAAAAGGACAGAGTGGAATCCTCTATGGCTACACCTTC. As protein: CASSAKGQSGILYGYTF. The chain couples TRBV11-2 to TRBJ1-2; tentatively, D is TRBD1 (6 bases). The CDR3 has 17 amino acids. The germline V gene has CDR1 SGHAT and CDR2 FQNNGV. V lost 5 bases and J 4 bases, leaving 23 bases between the germline ends.

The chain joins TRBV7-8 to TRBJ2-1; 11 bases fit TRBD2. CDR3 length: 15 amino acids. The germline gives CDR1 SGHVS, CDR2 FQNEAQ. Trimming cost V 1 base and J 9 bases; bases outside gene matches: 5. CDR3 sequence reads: CASSLGTSGSIEQFF. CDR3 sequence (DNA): TGTGCCAGCAGCTTAGGAACTAGCGGGAGTATTGAGCAGTTCTTC.

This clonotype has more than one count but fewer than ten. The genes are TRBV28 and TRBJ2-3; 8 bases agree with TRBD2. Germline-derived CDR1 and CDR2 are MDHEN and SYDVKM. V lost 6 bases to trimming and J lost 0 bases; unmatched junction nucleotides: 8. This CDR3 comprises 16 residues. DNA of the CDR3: TGTGCCAGCAGCCGAATAGCGGGATCTAGCACAGATACGCAGTATTTT. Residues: CASSRIAGSSTDTQYF.

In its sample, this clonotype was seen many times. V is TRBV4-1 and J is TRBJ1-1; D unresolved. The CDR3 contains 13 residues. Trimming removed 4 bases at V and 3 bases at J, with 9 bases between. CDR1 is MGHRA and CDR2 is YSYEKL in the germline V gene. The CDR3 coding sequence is TGCGCCAGCAGCCTCTCGGAGGACACTGAAGCTTTCTTT. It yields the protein CASSLSEDTEAFF.

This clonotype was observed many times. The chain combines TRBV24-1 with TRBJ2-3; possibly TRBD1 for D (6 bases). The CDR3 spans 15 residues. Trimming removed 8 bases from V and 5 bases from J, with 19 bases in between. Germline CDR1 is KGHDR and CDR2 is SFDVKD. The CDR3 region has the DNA TGTGCCACCATGACAGGCGACCGATTAAAAGATACGCAGTATTTT. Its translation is CATMTGDRLKDTQYF.

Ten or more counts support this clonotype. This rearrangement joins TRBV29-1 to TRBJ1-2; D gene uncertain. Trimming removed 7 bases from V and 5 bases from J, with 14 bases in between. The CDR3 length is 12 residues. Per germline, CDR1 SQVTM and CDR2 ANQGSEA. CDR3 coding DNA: TGCAGCGCCTTTCGGACGGATTATGGCTACACCTTC. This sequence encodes CSAFRTDYGYTF.

CDR3 region: CASSSTGYGYTF. In nucleotides, the CDR3 is TGTGCCAGCAGCTCCACCGGATATGGCTACACCTTC. The rearrangement joins TRBV12-3 or TRBV12-4 to TRBJ1-2, with no clear D. There are 12 residues in the CDR3. With 6 bases removed from V and 5 bases from J, the gap between germline ends came to 10 bases.

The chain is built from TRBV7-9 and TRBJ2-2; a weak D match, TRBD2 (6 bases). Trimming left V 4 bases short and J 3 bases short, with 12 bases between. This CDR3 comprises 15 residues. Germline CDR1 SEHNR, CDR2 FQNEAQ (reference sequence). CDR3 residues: CASSSDGGYTGELFF. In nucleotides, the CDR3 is TGTGCCAGCAGCTCCGACGGGGGATACACCGGGGAGCTGTTTTTT.

CDR3 nucleotide sequence: TGTGCCAGCAGCGTAGAGGGTTCAGTTCAAGAGACCCAGTACTTC. Translated, it gives CASSVEGSVQETQYF. This chain connects TRBV9 to TRBJ2-5, with no clear D. The CDR3 has 15 residues. V lost 0 bases to trimming and J lost 2 bases, with 11 bases between them. Germline lookup yields CDR1 SGDLS and CDR2 YYNGEE.

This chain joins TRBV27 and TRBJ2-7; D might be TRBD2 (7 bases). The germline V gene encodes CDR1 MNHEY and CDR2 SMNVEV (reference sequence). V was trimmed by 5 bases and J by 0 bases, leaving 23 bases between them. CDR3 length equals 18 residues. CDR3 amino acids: CASSRLLGGASSSYEQYF. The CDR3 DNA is TGTGCCAGCAGTCGCCTGCTGGGGGGGGCCTCGAGCTCCTACGAGCAGTACTTC.

This CDR3 is CASSQEGATNEKLFF. For the CDR3, the DNA is TGCGCCAGCAGCCAAGAGGGGGCAACTAATGAAAAACTGTTTTTT. The chain employs TRBV4-1 and TRBJ1-4; perhaps TRBD1 as D (5 bases). Trimming removed 0 bases from V and 0 bases from J, with 5 bases in between. This CDR3 is built from 15 residues. Germline lookup yields CDR1 MGHRA and CDR2 YSYEKL.

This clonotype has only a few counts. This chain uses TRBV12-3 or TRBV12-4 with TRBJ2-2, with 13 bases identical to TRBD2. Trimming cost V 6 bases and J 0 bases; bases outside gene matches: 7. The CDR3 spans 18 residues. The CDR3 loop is CASSPTSGRYTNTGELFF. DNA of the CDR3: TGTGCCAGCAGCCCGACTAGCGGGAGGTACACGAACACCGGGGAGCTGTTTTTT.

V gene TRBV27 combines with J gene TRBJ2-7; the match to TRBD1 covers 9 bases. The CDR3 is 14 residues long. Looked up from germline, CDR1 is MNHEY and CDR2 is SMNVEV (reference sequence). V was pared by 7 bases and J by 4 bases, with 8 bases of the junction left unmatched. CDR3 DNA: TGTGCCAGCAAACCAACAGGGGGCGCGTACGAGCAGTACTTC. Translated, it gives CASKPTGGAYEQYF.

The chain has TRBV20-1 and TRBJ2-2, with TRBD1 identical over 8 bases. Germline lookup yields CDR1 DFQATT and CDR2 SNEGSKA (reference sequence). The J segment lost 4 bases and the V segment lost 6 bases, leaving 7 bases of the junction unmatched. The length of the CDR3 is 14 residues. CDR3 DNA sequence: TGCAGTGCCAACGGACAGGGTAGCACCGGGGAGCTGTTTTTT. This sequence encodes CSANGQGSTGELFF.

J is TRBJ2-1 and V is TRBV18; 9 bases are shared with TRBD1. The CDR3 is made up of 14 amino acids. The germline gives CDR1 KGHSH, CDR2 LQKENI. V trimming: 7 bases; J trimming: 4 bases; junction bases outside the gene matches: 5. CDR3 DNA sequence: TGTGCCAGCTTGACAGGGGGAGGATACAATGAGCAGTTCTTC. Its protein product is CASLTGGGYNEQFF. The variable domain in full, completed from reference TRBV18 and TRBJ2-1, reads NAGVMQNPRHLVRRRGQEARLRCSPMKGHSHVYWYRQLPEEGLKFMVYLQKENIIDESGMPKERFSAEFPKEGPSILRIQQVVRGDSAAYFCASLTGGGYNEQFFGPGTRLTVL.

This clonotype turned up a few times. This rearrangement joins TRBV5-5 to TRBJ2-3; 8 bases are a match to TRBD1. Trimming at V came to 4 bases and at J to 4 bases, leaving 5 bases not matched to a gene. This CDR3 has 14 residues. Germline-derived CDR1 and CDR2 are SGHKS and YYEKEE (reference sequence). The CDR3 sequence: CASSLRQGPDTQYF. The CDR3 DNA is TGTGCCAGCAGCCTAAGACAGGGGCCAGATACGCAGTATTTT.

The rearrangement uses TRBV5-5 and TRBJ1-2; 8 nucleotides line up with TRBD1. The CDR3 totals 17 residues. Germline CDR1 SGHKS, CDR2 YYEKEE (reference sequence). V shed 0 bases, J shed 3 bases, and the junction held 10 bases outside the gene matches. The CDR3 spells CASSLDDRGLGYYGYTF. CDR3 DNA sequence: TGTGCCAGCAGCTTGGATGACAGGGGTTTAGGATACTATGGCTACACCTTC.

CDR3 coding DNA: TGTGCCAGCAGTTTATTGGGAGAAAACGAAAAACTGTTTTTT. Encoded protein: CASSLLGENEKLFF. The chain is built from TRBV27 and TRBJ1-4, with D unresolved. CDR3 length: 14 residues. Germline V gene data show CDR1 as MNHEY and CDR2 as SMNVEV (reference sequence). Deletions cut 1 base from V and 8 bases from J, with 11 bases between. Full variable domain (missing parts from reference TRBV27 and TRBJ1-4): EAQVTQNPRYLITVTGKKLTVTCSQNMNHEYMSWYRQDPGLGLRQIYYSMNVEVTDKGDVPEGYKVSRKEKRNFPLILESPSPNQTSLYFCASSLLGENEKLFFGSGTQLSVL.

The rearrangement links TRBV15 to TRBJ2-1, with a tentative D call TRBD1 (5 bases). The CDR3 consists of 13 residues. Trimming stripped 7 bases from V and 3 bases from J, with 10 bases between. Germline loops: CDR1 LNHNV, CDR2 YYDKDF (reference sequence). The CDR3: CATTGMYYNEQFF. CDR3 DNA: TGTGCCACCACAGGGATGTACTACAATGAGCAGTTCTTC. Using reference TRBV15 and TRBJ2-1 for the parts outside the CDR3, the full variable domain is DAMVIQNPRYQVTQFGKPVTLSCSQTLNHNVMYWYQQKSSQAPKLLFHYYDKDFNNEADTPDNFQSRRPNTSFCFLDIRSPGLGDTAMYLCATTGMYYNEQFFGPGTRLTVL.

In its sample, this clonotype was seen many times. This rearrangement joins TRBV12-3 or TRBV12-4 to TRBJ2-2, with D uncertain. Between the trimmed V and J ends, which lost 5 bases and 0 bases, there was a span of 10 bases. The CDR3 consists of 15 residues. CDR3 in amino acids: CASSVDDPNTGELFF. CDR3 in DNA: TGTGCCAGCAGTGTGGACGATCCGAACACCGGGGAGCTGTTTTTT.

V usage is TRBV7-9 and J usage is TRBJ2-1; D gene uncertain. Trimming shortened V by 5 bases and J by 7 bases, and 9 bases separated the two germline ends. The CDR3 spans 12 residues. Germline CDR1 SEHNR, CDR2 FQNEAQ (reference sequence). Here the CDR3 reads CASSVLVNEQFF. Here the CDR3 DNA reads TGTGCCAGCAGCGTCCTGGTAAATGAGCAGTTCTTC.

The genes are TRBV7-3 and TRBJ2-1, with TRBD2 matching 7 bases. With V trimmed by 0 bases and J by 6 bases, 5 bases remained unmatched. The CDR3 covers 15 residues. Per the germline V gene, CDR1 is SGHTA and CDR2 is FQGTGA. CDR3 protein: CASSLTAGAFNEQFF. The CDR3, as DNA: TGTGCCAGCAGCTTAACGGCGGGAGCTTTCAATGAGCAGTTCTTC.

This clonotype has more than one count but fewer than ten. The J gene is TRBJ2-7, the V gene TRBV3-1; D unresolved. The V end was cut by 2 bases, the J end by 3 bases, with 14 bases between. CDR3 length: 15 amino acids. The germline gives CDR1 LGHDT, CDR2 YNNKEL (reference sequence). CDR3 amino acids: CASSQNLGVGYEQYF. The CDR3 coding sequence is TGTGCCAGCAGCCAAAACCTGGGCGTGGGCTACGAGCAGTACTTC.

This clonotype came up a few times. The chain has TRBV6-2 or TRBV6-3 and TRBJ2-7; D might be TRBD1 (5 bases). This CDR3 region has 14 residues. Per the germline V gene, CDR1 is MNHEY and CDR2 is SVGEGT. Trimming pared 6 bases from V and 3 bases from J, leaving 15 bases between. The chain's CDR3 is CASRTESFIYEQYV. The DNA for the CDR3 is TGTGCCAGCAGGACAGAATCTTTTATCTACGAGCAGTACGTC.